A selection of T cell receptor beta chains follows, all from one sample in a study of CD8+CD57+ T cells in acquired aplastic anemia. Via MiXCR, TCRdb re-called the reads, giving one row per CDR3 protein. Among around 190,000 distinct CDR3 sequences, around 60% were seen once, and the ten largest hold about 31%. Source material: sorted CD4+, CD8+, or CD8+CD57+ T cells (not recorded which) from PBMCs. The receptors come from a human donor in good health. The CDR3 runs from the conserved cysteine through the conserved F or W. The D gene is left open where the match is weak. Size tells how often a clone was seen (once, few, many) or the class of an expanded clone, and some rows leave it out.

abundance: once
j_gene: TRBJ2-3
d_gene: TRBD2
v_gene: TRBV7-2
CDR3aa: CASGSSGGPDTQYF
CDR3nt: TGTGCCAGCGGATCTAGCGGGGGCCCAGATACGCAGTATTTT

abundance: -
j_gene: TRBJ1-6
d_gene: TRBD1
v_gene: TRBV2
CDR3aa: CASSPIPGGDYSPLHF
CDR3nt: TGTGCCAGCAGTCCAATCCCAGGGGGCGATTATTCACCCCTCCACTTT

abundance: once
j_gene: TRBJ2-7
d_gene: -
v_gene: TRBV4-1
CDR3aa: CASSQAGEQYF
CDR3nt: TGCGCCAGCAGCCAAGCGGGCGAGCAGTACTTC

abundance: -
j_gene: TRBJ2-5
d_gene: -
v_gene: TRBV7-2
CDR3aa: CASSPSWRGQETQYF
CDR3nt: TGTGCCAGCAGCCCAAGTTGGCGGGGCCAAGAGACCCAGTACTTC

abundance: -
j_gene: TRBJ1-2
d_gene: TRBD1
v_gene: TRBV7-9
CDR3aa: CASSSTDRGYYGYTF
CDR3nt: TGTGCCAGCAGCTCCACGGACAGGGGATACTATGGCTACACCTTC

abundance: many
j_gene: TRBJ2-6
d_gene: -
v_gene: TRBV5-1
CDR3aa: CASSPGNSGANVLTF
CDR3nt: TGCGCCAGCAGCCCGGGGAACTCTGGGGCCAACGTCCTGACTTTC

abundance: -
j_gene: TRBJ1-2
d_gene: -
v_gene: TRBV20-1
CDR3aa: CSAEGFGDHYGYTF
CDR3nt: TGCAGTGCTGAGGGATTCGGGGACCACTATGGCTACACCTTC

abundance: -
j_gene: TRBJ2-7
d_gene: -
v_gene: TRBV24-1
CDR3aa: CATSDPGAEQYF
CDR3nt: TGTGCCACCAGTGACCCAGGGGCCGAGCAGTACTTC

abundance: -
j_gene: TRBJ1-2
d_gene: -
v_gene: TRBV2
CDR3aa: CASSGPGYTF
CDR3nt: TGTGCCAGCAGTGGACCTGGCTACACCTTC

abundance: -
j_gene: TRBJ1-2
d_gene: -
v_gene: TRBV29-1
CDR3aa: CSVEDPHRSLGYTF
CDR3nt: TGCAGCGTTGAAGATCCCCACAGGTCTCTTGGCTACACCTTC

abundance: -
j_gene: TRBJ1-2
d_gene: -
v_gene: TRBV27
CDR3aa: CASSITWDYGYTF
CDR3nt: TGTGCCAGCAGTATTACTTGGGACTATGGCTACACCTTC

abundance: -
j_gene: TRBJ2-4
d_gene: -
v_gene: TRBV5-8
CDR3aa: CASSLSGDLVNIQYF
CDR3nt: TGTGCCAGCAGCTTGTCCGGGGATCTTGTAAACATTCAGTACTTC

abundance: few
j_gene: TRBJ2-7
d_gene: -
v_gene: TRBV20-1
CDR3aa: CSARQGYSYEQYF
CDR3nt: TGCAGTGCTAGACAGGGGTATTCCTACGAGCAGTACTTC

abundance: -
j_gene: TRBJ1-1
d_gene: -
v_gene: TRBV7-2
CDR3aa: CASSLAGGGWQAFF
CDR3nt: TGTGCCAGCAGCTTAGCGGGCGGGGGCTGGCAAGCTTTCTTT

abundance: many
j_gene: TRBJ2-1
d_gene: -
v_gene: TRBV9
CDR3aa: CASSWTGGGSGEQFF
CDR3nt: TGTGCCAGCAGCTGGACCGGAGGGGGTAGTGGTGAGCAGTTCTTC

abundance: many
j_gene: TRBJ2-2
d_gene: -
v_gene: TRBV7-3
CDR3aa: CASSLISSPNTGELFF
CDR3nt: TGTGCCAGCAGCTTAATCTCATCCCCGAACACCGGGGAGCTGTTTTTT

abundance: -
j_gene: TRBJ2-3
d_gene: -
v_gene: TRBV4-3
CDR3aa: CASSPRRALTDTQYF
CDR3nt: TGCGCCAGCAGCCCCCGGAGGGCCCTCACAGATACGCAGTATTTT

abundance: -
j_gene: TRBJ1-2
d_gene: -
v_gene: TRBV7-3
CDR3aa: CASSSMGYGYGYTF
CDR3nt: TGTGCCAGCAGCTCCATGGGGTACGGGTATGGCTACACCTTC

abundance: -
j_gene: TRBJ2-7
d_gene: -
v_gene: TRBV20-1
CDR3aa: CSARDALGSSSYEQYF
CDR3nt: TGCAGTGCTAGAGATGCCCTTGGTTCCTCCTCCTACGAGCAGTACTTC

abundance: -
j_gene: TRBJ2-3
d_gene: -
v_gene: TRBV19
CDR3aa: CASSGHRETDTQYF
CDR3nt: TGTGCCAGTAGTGGGCACAGGGAAACAGATACGCAGTATTTT

abundance: -
j_gene: TRBJ1-2
d_gene: -
v_gene: TRBV10-3
CDR3aa: CAIRENIIYGYTF
CDR3nt: TGTGCCATCAGGGAAAACATTATCTATGGCTACACCTTC

abundance: -
j_gene: TRBJ2-7
d_gene: -
v_gene: TRBV4-3
CDR3aa: CASSQTPGSETSYEQYF
CDR3nt: TGCGCCAGCAGCCAAACTCCGGGGTCTGAAACCTCCTACGAGCAGTACTTC

abundance: -
j_gene: TRBJ1-2
d_gene: TRBD1
v_gene: TRBV20-1
CDR3aa: CSPLTGTGGNGYTF
CDR3nt: TGCAGCCCCTTGACCGGGACAGGGGGCAATGGCTACACCTTC

abundance: few
j_gene: TRBJ1-5
d_gene: TRBD1
v_gene: TRBV7-9
CDR3aa: CASSSTTGDGNQPQHF
CDR3nt: TGTGCCAGCAGCTCGACGACAGGGGACGGCAATCAGCCCCAGCATTTT

abundance: many
j_gene: TRBJ2-7
d_gene: TRBD1
v_gene: TRBV11-3
CDR3aa: CASSFDRTGAYEQYF
CDR3nt: TGTGCCAGCAGCTTCGATCGGACAGGGGCCTACGAGCAGTACTTC

abundance: many
j_gene: TRBJ2-1
d_gene: TRBD2
v_gene: TRBV29-1
CDR3aa: CSMCLTSAGREQFF
CDR3nt: TGCAGCATGTGTTTGACTAGCGCCGGAAGGGAGCAGTTCTTC

abundance: -
j_gene: TRBJ1-6
d_gene: TRBD1
v_gene: TRBV19
CDR3aa: CASSTGQGVRSPLHF
CDR3nt: TGTGCCAGTAGTACTGGACAGGGGGTGCGTTCACCCCTCCACTTT

abundance: -
j_gene: TRBJ1-1
d_gene: -
v_gene: TRBV5-1
CDR3aa: CASSLTGVWNTEAFF
CDR3nt: TGCGCCAGCAGCTTAACGGGGGTTTGGAACACTGAAGCTTTCTTT

abundance: many
j_gene: TRBJ1-6
d_gene: -
v_gene: TRBV27
CDR3aa: CASYLPSSYNSPLHF
CDR3nt: TGTGCCAGCTATCTGCCGAGCTCCTATAATTCACCCCTCCACTTT

abundance: -
j_gene: TRBJ2-3
d_gene: -
v_gene: TRBV20-1
CDR3aa: CSASRPGDTQYF
CDR3nt: TGCAGTGCTAGCCGACCGGGAGATACGCAGTATTTT

abundance: once
j_gene: TRBJ1-6
d_gene: -
v_gene: TRBV6-1
CDR3aa: CASSEGTSGSSPLHF
CDR3nt: TGTGCCAGCAGTGAAGGGACTAGCGGGAGTTCACCCCTCCACTTT

abundance: many
j_gene: TRBJ1-5
d_gene: -
v_gene: TRBV19
CDR3aa: CASGQPQHF
CDR3nt: TGTGCCAGTGGGCAGCCCCAGCATTTT

abundance: -
j_gene: TRBJ2-2
d_gene: TRBD2
v_gene: TRBV4-1
CDR3aa: CASSQVTAGANTGELYF
CDR3nt: TGCGCCAGCAGCCAAGTTACAGCGGGGGCTAACACCGGGGAGCTGTACTTC

abundance: -
j_gene: TRBJ2-7
d_gene: TRBD2
v_gene: TRBV7-8
CDR3aa: CASSPYSGSYEQYF
CDR3nt: TGTGCCAGCAGCCCGTATAGCGGGAGCTACGAGCAGTACTTC

abundance: -
j_gene: TRBJ1-1
d_gene: -
v_gene: TRBV2
CDR3aa: CASSVRGAEAFF
CDR3nt: TGTGCCAGCAGTGTCAGGGGCGCTGAAGCTTTCTTT

abundance: few
j_gene: TRBJ1-6
d_gene: TRBD1
v_gene: TRBV20-1
CDR3aa: CSANRDSSYNSPLHF
CDR3nt: TGCAGTGCGAACAGGGACAGCTCCTATAATTCACCCCTCCACTTT

abundance: -
j_gene: TRBJ2-3
d_gene: TRBD1
v_gene: TRBV27
CDR3aa: CASSPDRGDTQYF
CDR3nt: TGTGCCAGCAGCCCGGACAGGGGAGATACGCAGTATTTT

abundance: -
j_gene: TRBJ1-6
d_gene: -
v_gene: TRBV6-6
CDR3aa: CASSPSRGAFHYNSPLHF
CDR3nt: TGTGCCAGCAGCCCCTCGAGGGGTGCCTTCCACTATAATTCACCCCTCCACTTT

abundance: -
j_gene: TRBJ2-3
d_gene: -
v_gene: TRBV20-1
CDR3aa: CSITKSTDTQYF
CDR3nt: TGCAGTATAACGAAAAGCACAGATACGCAGTATTTT

abundance: -
j_gene: TRBJ2-7
d_gene: TRBD1
v_gene: TRBV7-2
CDR3aa: CASFDRDRAYEQYF
CDR3nt: TGTGCCAGTTTTGACCGAGACAGGGCCTACGAGCAGTACTTC

abundance: few
j_gene: TRBJ1-4
d_gene: TRBD1
v_gene: TRBV20-1
CDR3aa: CSASRDRNEKLFF
CDR3nt: TGCAGTGCTAGCAGGGACAGGAATGAAAAACTGTTTTTT

abundance: -
j_gene: TRBJ1-2
d_gene: -
v_gene: TRBV19
CDR3aa: CASSIRGITPNYGYTF
CDR3nt: TGTGCCAGTAGTATACGGGGGATAACCCCTAACTATGGCTACACCTTC